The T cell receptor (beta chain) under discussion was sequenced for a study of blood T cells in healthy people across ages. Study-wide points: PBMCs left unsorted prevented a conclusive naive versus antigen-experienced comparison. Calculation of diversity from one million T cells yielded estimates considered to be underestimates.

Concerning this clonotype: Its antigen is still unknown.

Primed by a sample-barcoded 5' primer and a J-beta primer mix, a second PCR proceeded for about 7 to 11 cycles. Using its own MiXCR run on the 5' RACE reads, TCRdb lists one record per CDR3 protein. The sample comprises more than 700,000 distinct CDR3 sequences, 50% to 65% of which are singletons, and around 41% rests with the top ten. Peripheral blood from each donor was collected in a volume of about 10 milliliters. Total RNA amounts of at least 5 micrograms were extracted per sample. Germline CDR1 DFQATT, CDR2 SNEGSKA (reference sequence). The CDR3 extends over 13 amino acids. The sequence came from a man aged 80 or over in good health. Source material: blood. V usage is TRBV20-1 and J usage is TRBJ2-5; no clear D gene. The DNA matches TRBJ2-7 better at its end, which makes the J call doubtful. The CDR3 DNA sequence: TGCAGTGCTAGAGATGGGCCTCGATACGAGCAGTACTTC. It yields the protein CSARDGPRYEQYF.